This TCR beta chain was recovered during a study of shared clonotypes between healthy human individuals. About the research overall: With ages of 18 to 49, the donors were two women and a few men.

A deep-level run was used for the assay. Clones were sequenced by immunoSEQ multiplex PCR, and TCRdb holds only the in-frame ones, with some missing. The sample lists about half a million clones, more than 75% occurring once. Donation came from healthy HIV-negative adults that had no recent acute infections or vaccinations. V lost 0 bases and J lost 4; bases outside the gene matches: 2. This CDR3 region has 15 residues. Germline assignment: CDR1 MNHNY and CDR2 SVGAGI (reference sequence). The source is a woman aged 40-49 years in good health. Some clones in this sample may be carry-over from other donors' samples. This chain uses TRBV6-6 with TRBJ2-1; 8 positions agree with TRBD1. The sample taken for sequencing was PBMCs. CDR3 in DNA: TGTGCCAGCAGTTACTCGGGGACAGGTTACAATGAGCAGTTCTTC. Translated: CASSYSGTGYNEQFF.